The source of this TCR beta chain is a study of OX40 agonist ivuxolimab in advanced cancers. Study summary: As their treatment, patients were administered ivuxolimab, an agonistic anti-OX40 (CD134) antibody. Patients enrolled in dose escalation were diagnosed with hepatocellular carcinoma, melanoma, renal cell or head and neck cancer. Of mixed ages from about 23 to 85 and averaging about 56 years, the group was just under 85% male. Study-wide points: On average, CD8+ T cells had more expanded clones than CD4+.

This CDR3 comprises 13 residues. V lost 8 bases and J 4 bases, leaving 14 bases between the germline ends. Germline V gives CDR1 ENHRY, CDR2 SYGVKD. Concerning this clone itself: Antigen specificity is unknown.

Only in-frame clones appear in the TCRdb table, and some are missing; sequencing was by immunoSEQ multiplex PCR. The repertoire has about 60,000 clones, roughly 80% of them found once; the top ten carry 2.8%. This receptor was taken from an adult with an advanced solid tumor such as melanoma, head and neck, liver or kidney cancer. Sample: CD4+ or CD8+ T cells sorted from blood, taken in a trial of the OX40 agonist ivuxolimab. V gene TRBV10-3 combines with J gene TRBJ1-2; D possibly corresponds to TRBD1 (5 bases). The CDR3 loop is CAIGPTETYGYTF. In DNA, the CDR3 is TGTGCCATCGGACCGACAGAGACCTATGGCTACACCTTC.